Below are 9 T cell receptor beta chains sequenced from a single sample in a study of graft-versus-host responses after intestinal transplantation. These receptors are not linked to any known antigen. Here immunoSEQ multiplex PCR was the method, and the copy in TCRdb shows in-frame clones only, minus some. The data contain under 150,000 clones, 85% to 95% of them seen just once; the ten biggest clones take up 3% to 4%. Sequencing was performed on unstimulated CD8+ T cells sorted from spleen or lymph node cells, taken before intestinal transplant. The source of these receptors is a human donor who received an intestinal transplant.

This chain links TRBV19 with TRBJ2-7; the D call may be TRBD1 or TRBD2 (5 bases each). This CDR3 spans 15 amino acids. The germline gives CDR1 LNHDA, CDR2 SQIVND (reference sequence). The ends were cut back, 5 bases at V and 6 bases at J, with 20 bases in the middle. CDR3 coding DNA: TGTGCCAGTAGTCTCGGACCGGGAAGGGGTCTCGAGCAGTACTTC. Protein: CASSLGPGRGLEQYF.

The V gene is TRBV13, the J gene TRBJ2-7, with 9 positions matching TRBD1. Germline-derived CDR1 and CDR2 are PRHDT and FYEKMQ (reference sequence). CDR3 length: 15 amino acids. V lost 5 bases and J lost 3; bases outside the gene matches: 8. The CDR3 spells CASSTRGTGLYEQYF. CDR3 DNA: TGTGCCAGCAGCACCAGAGGGACAGGGCTCTACGAGCAGTACTTC.

The genes are TRBV6-1 and TRBJ2-3; 7 nucleotides agree with TRBD2. The J segment lost 4 bases and the V segment lost 2 bases, leaving 6 bases of the junction unmatched. Germline values: CDR1 MNHNS, CDR2 SASEGT. CDR3 length: 15 residues. CDR3 DNA: TGTGCCAGCAGTGAAAAGGCGGGAGCGGCAGATACGCAGTATTTT. It codes for CASSEKAGAADTQYF.

The V call is TRBV10-3, the J call TRBJ2-5; TRBD2 matches at 8 bases. The CDR3 is 17 amino acids. V lost 4 bases, J lost 1 base, and 11 bases stayed unmatched. In germline, CDR1 is ENHRY, CDR2 SYGVKD. The CDR3 region has the DNA TGTGCCATCAGTGCCTATGGGACTAGGGAGGTCCAAGAGACCCAGTACTTC. The encoded protein is CAISAYGTREVQETQYF.

This sequence joins TRBV6-5 and TRBJ1-3, with D possibly matching TRBD1 (5 bases). The CDR3 has 13 residues. V was cut by 4 bases and J by 1 base, with 5 bases left in between. CDR1 and CDR2 (germline): MNHEY, SVGAGI. For the CDR3, the DNA is TGTGCCAGCAGTTGGGGGTCTGGAAACACCATATATTTT. Its translation is CASSWGSGNTIYF.

The DNA of the CDR3 is TGTGCCAGTAGTATAGAGGGAACTTCTGGAAACACCATATATTTT. Translation: CASSIEGTSGNTIYF. This rearrangement joins TRBV19 to TRBJ1-3; no firm D call. V lost 0 bases and J 1 base, leaving 7 bases between the germline ends. There are 15 residues in the CDR3. CDR1 and CDR2 (germline): LNHDA, SQIVND (reference sequence).

This clone was counted a few times. In the same sample, other DNA sequences code for this CDR3. CDR3 region: CASSLRGTEAFF. CDR3 in DNA: TGTGCCAGCAGCCTTCGGGGTACTGAAGCTTTCTTT. The rearrangement joins TRBV13 to TRBJ1-1; D unresolved. V lost 5 bases to trimming and J lost 5 bases, with 9 bases between them. This CDR3 spans 12 amino acids. CDR1 and CDR2 (germline): PRHDT, FYEKMQ (reference sequence).

The chain has TRBV27 and TRBJ1-1; 8 bases are a match to TRBD1. Germline assignment: CDR1 MNHEY and CDR2 SMNVEV (reference sequence). J gave up 2 bases and V 2 bases, and 1 base lay outside the gene matches. The CDR3 has 14 residues. CDR3 amino acids: CASSLGQGNTEAFF. The CDR3 nucleotides read TGTGCCAGCAGTTTAGGACAGGGCAACACTGAAGCTTTCTTT.

The V gene is TRBV30, the J gene TRBJ2-7, with D possibly TRBD2 on 5 matching bases. Germline-derived CDR1 and CDR2 are GTSNPN and SVGIG (reference sequence). V lost 5 bases to trimming and J lost 2 bases, with 13 bases between them. The CDR3 runs 13 residues. DNA of the CDR3: TGTGCCTGGGGGTTGGGGAGCGCCTACGAGCAGTACTTC. Protein: CAWGLGSAYEQYF.